One and the same sample provided the 20 T cell receptor beta chains below, sequenced in a study of cytomegalovirus exposure and HLA in healthy donors. The PCR contained 60 Vbeta and 13 Jbeta primers. Profiling relied on immunoSEQ multiplex PCR, and the TCRdb table lists in-frame clones only, not all of them. The sample lists 90,000 to 100,000 clones; approximately 79% were seen once. Sequencing was carried out using PBMCs. These receptor sequences come from a male donor in good health and CMV-seronegative.

This clone came up a few times. V usage is TRBV6-6 and J usage is TRBJ1-2; the D gene is possibly TRBD1 (5 bases). The V end lost 2 bases, the J end lost 2 bases, and 9 bases lay between the germline ends. This CDR3 spans 14 amino acids. From germline, CDR1 is MNHNY and CDR2 SVGAGI (reference sequence). The CDR3 coding sequence is TGTGCCAGCAGTTACCCAAACAGGAACTATGGCTACACCTTC. Protein sequence: CASSYPNRNYGYTF.

The chain employs TRBV5-1 and TRBJ2-1; 12 nucleotides line up with TRBD2. From germline, CDR1 is SGHRS and CDR2 YFSETQ. This CDR3 region has 15 residues. V dropped 0 bases and J dropped 12; count of bases not matched to a gene: 7. CDR3 in amino acids: CASSLGLAGVDGQFF. The CDR3 coding sequence is TGCGCCAGCAGCTTGGGACTAGCGGGAGTTGATGGGCAGTTCTTC.

V is TRBV19 and J is TRBJ1-5, with 8 bases lining up with TRBD1. Germline loops: CDR1 LNHDA, CDR2 SQIVND (reference sequence). CDR3 length: 15 residues. J lost 3 bases, V lost 8 bases, and 9 bases had no gene match. The CDR3 sequence is CASRPPTGDNQPQHF. The CDR3 DNA sequence: TGTGCCAGTCGGCCCCCGACAGGGGACAATCAGCCCCAGCATTTT. Full variable domain (rest looked up from reference TRBV19 and TRBJ1-5): DGGITQSPKYLFRKEGQNVTLSCEQNLNHDAMYWYRQDPGQGLRLIYYSQIVNDFQKGDIAEGYSVSREKKESFPLTVTSAQKNPTAFYLCASRPPTGDNQPQHFGDGTRLSIL.

The V and J genes are TRBV5-1 and TRBJ2-7, with 8 bases matching TRBD1. Germline V CDR1 and CDR2: SGHRS, YFSETQ. Trimming at V came to 3 bases and at J to 4 bases, leaving 6 bases not matched to a gene. This CDR3 spans 14 amino acids. CDR3 coding DNA: TGCGCCAGCAGCTCGACAGGGGTGGTTTACGAGCAGTACTTC. Translating gives CASSSTGVVYEQYF.

The V call is TRBV7-9, the J call TRBJ1-5, with 10 bases identical to TRBD1. The germline V gene encodes CDR1 SEHNR and CDR2 FQNEAQ (reference sequence). The junction had 9 bases not matched to a gene; V was cut back by 5 bases and J by 2 bases. This CDR3 has 17 residues. CDR3 region: CASSLFAGTGGNQPQHF. In DNA form, the CDR3 reads TGTGCCAGCAGCCTCTTCGCCGGGACAGGGGGCAATCAGCCCCAGCATTTT.

V gene TRBV28 combines with J gene TRBJ2-1, with 7 bases lining up with TRBD2. Germline trimming cut 2 bases from V and 1 base from J; bases unmatched to any gene: 2. CDR1 and CDR2 from the germline V gene are MDHEN and SYDVKM. CDR3 length: 15 amino acids. The CDR3 DNA reads as TGTGCCAGCAGTTTAAGCGGGAAGTCCTACAATGAGCAGTTCTTC. Protein: CASSLSGKSYNEQFF.

The chain has TRBV7-2 and TRBJ2-5; TRBD1 aligns across 9 bases. The DNA end is a closer match to TRBJ2-7, so the J assignment may be wrong. This CDR3 spans 16 amino acids. The germline CDR1 and CDR2 sequences are SGHTA and FQGNSA. The CDR3 DNA sequence: TGTGCCAGCAGCTTCTCTGACGGGACAGGGAACTACGAGCAGTACTTC. As protein: CASSFSDGTGNYEQYF.

CDR3 residues: CASSLGINRDTDEQYF. As DNA, the CDR3 is TGTGCCAGCAGCTTAGGCATCAACAGGGATACGGACGAGCAGTACTTC. The rearrangement links TRBV7-2 to TRBJ2-7; D is perhaps TRBD1 (6 bases). The CDR3 length is 16 residues. V was cut by 1 base and J by 5 bases, with 18 bases left in between. Germline V gene sequence: CDR1 SGHTA, CDR2 FQGNSA.

This chain uses TRBV15 with TRBJ2-7; D unresolved. V was clipped by 0 bases and J by 3 bases, with 6 bases between them. CDR3 length equals 13 residues. Germline CDR1 LNHNV, CDR2 YYDKDF (reference sequence). The CDR3: CATSRDRGYEQYF. The CDR3 region has the DNA TGTGCCACCAGCAGAGATCGCGGCTACGAGCAGTACTTC.

CDR3 bases: TGTGCCAGCAGCGTAGGGCAGGGGGCCTACGAGCAGTACTTC. Translating it yields CASSVGQGAYEQYF. This chain connects TRBV9 to TRBJ2-7; 7 positions match TRBD1. Germline assignment: CDR1 SGDLS and CDR2 YYNGEE. V lost 0 bases and J lost 2; bases outside the gene matches: 2. The CDR3 extends over 14 amino acids.

This clone was detected a few times. V usage is TRBV7-9 and J usage is TRBJ1-2; perhaps TRBD1 as D (5 bases). This CDR3 has 15 amino acids. V lost 2 bases, J lost 8 bases, and 18 bases lay in between. Germline V CDR1 and CDR2: SEHNR, FQNEAQ (reference sequence). DNA for the CDR3: TGTGCCAGCAGCTTACGGGGGGAGACACCACGGGGCTACACCTTC. Translation gives CASSLRGETPRGYTF. Combining the CDR3 with reference TRBV7-9 and TRBJ1-2 gives the whole variable domain DTGVSQNPRHKITKRGQNVTFRCDPISEHNRLYWYRQTLGQGPEFLTYFQNEAQLEKSRLLSDRFSAERPKGSFSTLEIQRTEQGDSAMYLCASSLRGETPRGYTFGSGTRLTVV.

The table lists this clone with a count of one. This chain uses TRBV5-4 with TRBJ2-1, with no clear D. The CDR3 runs 11 residues. Looked up from germline, CDR1 is SGHNT and CDR2 is YYREEE (reference sequence). Trimming shortened V by 4 bases and J by 5 bases, and 4 bases separated the two germline ends. For the CDR3, the DNA is TGTGCCAGCAGCCTAAACAATGAGCAGTTCTTC. Amino acid sequence: CASSLNNEQFF.

This chain uses TRBV15 with TRBJ2-7; tentatively, D is TRBD1 (7 bases). This CDR3 comprises 17 residues. Per the germline V gene, CDR1 is LNHNV and CDR2 is YYDKDF (reference sequence). V was shortened by 0 bases and J by 0 bases, with 15 bases between the two germline ends. The CDR3 region is CATSRDRAGGLSYEQYF. In nucleotides, the CDR3 is TGTGCCACCAGCAGAGATAGAGCAGGGGGACTCTCCTACGAGCAGTACTTC.

The chain couples TRBV5-1 to TRBJ2-3, with a tentative D call TRBD2 (6 bases). Trimming pared 0 bases from V and 5 bases from J, leaving 10 bases between. CDR1 SGHRS and CDR2 YFSETQ come from the germline V gene. The CDR3 has 14 amino acids. The CDR3 DNA follows: TGCGCCAGCAGCTTGGCCGGGGGAGTAGATACGCAGTATTTT. Residues: CASSLAGGVDTQYF.

The rearrangement links TRBV10-3 to TRBJ1-1; no firm D call. Germline V gene data show CDR1 as ENHRY and CDR2 as SYGVKD. CDR3 length: 16 residues. Trimming removed 4 bases at V and 1 base at J, with 16 bases between. The CDR3 sequence: CAISGRGQAGNTEAFF. The CDR3 DNA follows: TGTGCCATCAGTGGTCGGGGTCAGGCGGGGAACACTGAAGCTTTCTTT.

The chain uses TRBV30 and TRBJ1-2; D is unresolved. CDR1 GTSNPN and CDR2 SVGIG come from the germline V gene (reference sequence). Trimming took off 1 base at V and 0 bases at J, with 9 bases between the two ends. The CDR3 runs 14 residues. CDR3: CAWSEAETNYGYTF. CDR3 nucleotides: TGTGCCTGGAGTGAGGCGGAGACTAACTATGGCTACACCTTC.

J is TRBJ2-1 and V is TRBV5-4; 10 bases fit TRBD2. Germline V lookup: CDR1 SGHNT, CDR2 YYREEE (reference sequence). The CDR3 consists of 14 residues. The junction had 3 bases not matched to a gene; V was cut back by 1 base and J by 8 bases. In nucleotides, the CDR3 is TGTGCCAGCAGCTTGACTAGCGGGAATTATGAGCAGTTCTTC. This translates into CASSLTSGNYEQFF.

V and J are TRBV25-1 and TRBJ1-6, with 9 bases aligning to TRBD1. Germline V CDR1 and CDR2: MGHDK, SYGVNS. V shed 4 bases, J shed 5 bases, and the junction held 9 bases outside the gene matches. CDR3 length: 17 residues. The CDR3: CASSAPGTGIDNSPLHF. CDR3 bases: TGTGCCAGCAGTGCCCCCGGGACAGGGATCGATAATTCACCCCTCCACTTT.

The rearrangement links TRBV7-2 to TRBJ1-2, with D perhaps matching TRBD1 (5 bases). Trimming stripped 0 bases from V and 1 base from J, with 9 bases between. The germline gives CDR1 SGHTA, CDR2 FQGNSA. The CDR3 covers 15 residues. CDR3 sequence: CASSLAPGVNYGYTF. CDR3 in DNA: TGTGCCAGCAGCTTAGCGCCGGGGGTTAACTATGGCTACACCTTC.

The chain combines TRBV7-9 with TRBJ1-5, with D perhaps TRBD1 (5 bases). CDR1 SEHNR and CDR2 FQNEAQ come from the germline V gene (reference sequence). V lost 5 bases and J lost 3, with 20 bases in between. The CDR3 consists of 17 residues. This chain's CDR3 is CASSPLLGQGNNQPQHF. In nucleotides, the CDR3 is TGTGCCAGCAGCCCCCTTCTGGGCCAGGGTAACAATCAGCCCCAGCATTTT.